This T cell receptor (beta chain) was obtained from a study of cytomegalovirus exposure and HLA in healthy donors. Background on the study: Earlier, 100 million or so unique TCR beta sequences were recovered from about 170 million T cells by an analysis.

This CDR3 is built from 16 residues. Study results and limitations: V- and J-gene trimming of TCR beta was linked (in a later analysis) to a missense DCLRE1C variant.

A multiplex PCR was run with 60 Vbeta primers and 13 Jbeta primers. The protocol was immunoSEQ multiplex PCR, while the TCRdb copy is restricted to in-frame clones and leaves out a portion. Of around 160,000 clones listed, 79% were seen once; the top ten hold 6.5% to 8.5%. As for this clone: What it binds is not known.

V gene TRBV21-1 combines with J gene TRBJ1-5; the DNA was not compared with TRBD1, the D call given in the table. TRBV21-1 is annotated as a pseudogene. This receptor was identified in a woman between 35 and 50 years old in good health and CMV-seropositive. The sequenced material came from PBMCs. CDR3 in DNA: TGTGCCAGCACCTCACGACAGGGGGCTAGGGGTCAGCCCCAGCATTTT. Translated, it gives CASTSRQGARGQPQHF.